This T cell receptor beta chain was retrieved from a study of cytomegalovirus exposure and HLA in healthy donors. Worth noting for this clone: No antigen is known for it.

13 Jbeta primers and 60 Vbeta primers were used for the PCR. The table came from immunoSEQ multiplex PCR; TCRdb's copy has only in-frame clones and leaves some out. The sample shows 140,000 to 150,000 clones, less than 85% of them seen only once. V was pared by 4 bases and J by 5 bases, with 12 bases between. The CDR3 runs 13 residues. Germline-derived CDR1 and CDR2 are SQVTM and ANQGSEA. Each of the donors was a healthy bone marrow donor. Overall study results and limits: Among TCR sequences, most were rare, though some public TCRs appeared in many donors. Published work reported that the classifier diagnosed cytomegalovirus status with high specificity and sensitivity. Through in vitro validation, three CMV-associated chains were shown to be specific for CMV antigens.

Sequencing was carried out using PBMCs. The TCR was taken from a woman aged 60 to 75 in good health and CMV-seropositive. The chain has TRBV29-1 and TRBJ1-5, with D possibly TRBD1 on 6 matching bases. The chain's CDR3 is CSVGQGGHQPQHF. As DNA, the CDR3 is TGCAGCGTTGGTCAAGGGGGACATCAGCCCCAGCATTTT.